The 16 T cell receptor beta chains presented below share a single source sample, sequenced in a study of blood T cell repertoires in COVID-19. TCRdb's copy holds only in-frame clones and misses some; the assay was immunoSEQ multiplex PCR. Among 62,000 or so clones listed, 89% were seen once. Material for sequencing was peripheral blood. Source of these receptors: a man between 45 and 60 years old with active COVID-19.

The chain carries TRBV11-3 and TRBJ2-5; 7 bases map to TRBD2. This CDR3 comprises 13 residues. Germline loops: CDR1 SGHNT, CDR2 YENEEA. Trimming cost V 5 bases and J 4 bases; bases outside gene matches: 4. The CDR3 reads CASSAGGSETQYF. The CDR3 nucleotides are TGTGCCAGCAGCGCCGGGGGGTCAGAGACCCAGTACTTC.

The rearrangement links TRBV7-9 to TRBJ2-1; 8 bases agree with TRBD2. Germline loops: CDR1 SEHNR, CDR2 FQNEAQ (reference sequence). CDR3 length: 17 residues. Germline trimming cut 0 bases from V and 5 bases from J; bases unmatched to any gene: 9. The CDR3 sequence: CASSLAGSSGDNNEQFF. The CDR3 DNA follows: TGTGCCAGCAGCTTAGCGGGTAGTAGCGGGGACAACAATGAGCAGTTCTTC.

V and J are TRBV14 and TRBJ1-2, with TRBD1 matching 7 bases. The V gene end was trimmed by 4 bases and the J gene end by 4 bases; junction bases not matched to a gene: 12. CDR1 is SGHDN and CDR2 is FVKESK in the germline V gene. The length of the CDR3 is 16 residues. The CDR3 DNA reads TGTGCCAGCAGCCGAACGGGACAGCTCGATATCTATGGCTACACCTTC. This sequence encodes CASSRTGQLDIYGYTF.

The chain uses TRBV6-6 and TRBJ2-3, with 7 bases identical to TRBD1. The V gene end was trimmed by 6 bases and the J gene end by 4 bases; junction bases not matched to a gene: 4. Looked up from germline, CDR1 is MNHNY and CDR2 is SVGAGI (reference sequence). The CDR3 runs 13 residues. The DNA for the CDR3 is TGTGCCAGCAGAGGGGGCCCGGCAGATACGCAGTATTTT. Translated, it gives CASRGGPADTQYF.

The gene calls are TRBV7-9 and TRBJ2-5; 10 positions agree with TRBD2. The germline V gene encodes CDR1 SEHNR and CDR2 FQNEAQ (reference sequence). The CDR3 runs 16 residues. The V and J ends lost 5 bases and 7 bases, in that order; junction bases with no gene match: 13. The CDR3 loop is CASSLGLAATGGTQYF. For the CDR3, the DNA is TGTGCCAGCAGCCTAGGACTAGCGGCTACCGGGGGGACCCAGTACTTC.

This sequence joins TRBV10-3 and TRBJ1-2; D gene unclear. This CDR3 is built from 12 residues. The germline V and J ends were trimmed by 5 bases and 2 bases, with 6 bases remaining between them. Germline V gene sequence: CDR1 ENHRY, CDR2 SYGVKD. The CDR3 nucleotides read TGTGCCATCAGTTTTGAGAACTATGGCTACACCTTC. Residues: CAISFENYGYTF.

The CDR3 DNA reads as TGTGCCAGCGGCGGTTACAACACTGAAGCTTTCTTT. It encodes CASGGYNTEAFF. V usage is TRBV7-2 and J usage is TRBJ1-1; D uncertain. The length of the CDR3 is 12 residues. The V end was cut by 8 bases, the J end by 2 bases, with 9 bases between. From germline, CDR1 is SGHTA and CDR2 FQGNSA.

V usage is TRBV5-6 and J usage is TRBJ1-1; a weak D match, TRBD1 (6 bases). Germline V gives CDR1 SGHDT, CDR2 YYEEEE. The CDR3 has 18 residues. V was pared by 4 bases and J by 5 bases, with 27 bases between. The CDR3 coding sequence is TGTGCCAGCAGCGTTGCTTCGCCACTGACAGGCGTGGGAACTGAAGCTTTCTTT. This gives the protein CASSVASPLTGVGTEAFF.

V gene TRBV15 combines with J gene TRBJ1-5; 7 bases line up with TRBD1. The CDR3 extends over 15 amino acids. J gave up 1 base and V 4 bases, and 4 bases lay outside the gene matches. CDR1 and CDR2 from the germline V gene are LNHNV and YYDKDF (reference sequence). The CDR3 DNA reads as TGTGCCACCAGCATGACAGGGTTCAGCAATCAGCCCCAGCATTTT. Its translation: CATSMTGFSNQPQHF. Complete variable domain (other parts from reference TRBV15 and TRBJ1-5): DAMVIQNPRYQVTQFGKPVTLSCSQTLNHNVMYWYQQKSSQAPKLLFHYYDKDFNNEADTPDNFQSRRPNTSFCFLDIRSPGLGDTAMYLCATSMTGFSNQPQHFGDGTRLSIL.

The chain employs TRBV6-5 and TRBJ1-5, with a weak D call TRBD1 (5 bases). Germline CDR1 and CDR2: MNHEY and SVGAGI. CDR3 length: 15 residues. Trimming removed 2 bases at V and 4 bases at J, with 12 bases between. The CDR3 region has the DNA TGTGCCAGCAGTTACGGTCAGGGCCGAAATCAGCCCCAGCATTTT. This translates into CASSYGQGRNQPQHF.

The chain links TRBV9 to TRBJ2-1; 7 nucleotides match TRBD2. Losses at the gene ends were 7 bases for V and 1 base for J; bases not matched to a gene: 5. The CDR3 spans 14 residues. CDR1 and CDR2 (germline): SGDLS, YYNGEE. CDR3 DNA sequence: TGTGCCAGCTCTCGCGGGGGATCCTACAATGAGCAGTTCTTC. This codes for CASSRGGSYNEQFF.

CDR3 DNA: TGTGCCAGCAGCTTAGGGAGGACAGGGGGCCGGGAGACCCAGTACTTC. It specifies CASSLGRTGGRETQYF. The chain uses TRBV7-2 and TRBJ2-5; 11 bases agree with TRBD1. CDR1 SGHTA and CDR2 FQGNSA come from the germline V gene. V shed 1 base, J shed 5 bases, and the junction held 6 bases outside the gene matches. CDR3 length equals 16 residues.

The CDR3 coding sequence is TGTGCCAGCAGCAAAGCGCCTGGTCAGGGGGTTCGGTTGGTCACTGAAGCTTTCTTT. Protein sequence: CASSKAPGQGVRLVTEAFF. The V call is TRBV21-1, the J call TRBJ1-1; the DNA was not compared with TRBD1, the D call given in the table. TRBV21-1 has pseudogene status. This CDR3 is 19 amino acids long.

The rearrangement links TRBV7-8 to TRBJ2-1; 7 positions match TRBD2. The CDR3 has 14 residues. Trimming at V came to 0 bases and at J to 8 bases, leaving 4 bases not matched to a gene. Germline loops: CDR1 SGHVS, CDR2 FQNEAQ. The CDR3 loop reads CASSLAGGVDEQFF. CDR3 DNA: TGTGCCAGCAGCTTAGCGGGGGGGGTCGATGAGCAGTTCTTC.

The chain carries TRBV3-1 (or the pseudogene TRBV3-2) and TRBJ2-7; D might be TRBD1 (6 bases). The CDR3 is 14 amino acids. CDR1 is LGHDT and CDR2 is YNNKEL in the germline V gene (reference sequence). The V end was cut by 4 bases, the J end by 2 bases, with 12 bases between. The CDR3 DNA is TGTGCCAGCAGCCTCTGGACAGTTCCCTACGAGCAGTACTTC. This translates into CASSLWTVPYEQYF.

This clone was picked up a small number of times. The chain couples TRBV7-3 to TRBJ2-3; a weak D match, TRBD1 (6 bases). CDR1 is SGHTA, CDR2 FQGTGA, per germline. Trimming stripped 2 bases from V and 2 bases from J, with 11 bases between. The CDR3 loop spans 15 amino acids. The CDR3 protein is CASSLGRGPTDTQYF. In nucleotides, the CDR3 is TGTGCCAGCAGCTTAGGCAGGGGCCCCACAGATACGCAGTATTTT. The variable domain in full, with the rest retrieved from reference TRBV7-3 and TRBJ2-3, is GAGVSQTPSNKVTEKGKYVELRCDPISGHTALYWYRQSLGQGPEFLIYFQGTGAADDSGLPNDRFFAVRPEGSVSTLKIQRTERGDSAVYLCASSLGRGPTDTQYFGPGTRLTVL.